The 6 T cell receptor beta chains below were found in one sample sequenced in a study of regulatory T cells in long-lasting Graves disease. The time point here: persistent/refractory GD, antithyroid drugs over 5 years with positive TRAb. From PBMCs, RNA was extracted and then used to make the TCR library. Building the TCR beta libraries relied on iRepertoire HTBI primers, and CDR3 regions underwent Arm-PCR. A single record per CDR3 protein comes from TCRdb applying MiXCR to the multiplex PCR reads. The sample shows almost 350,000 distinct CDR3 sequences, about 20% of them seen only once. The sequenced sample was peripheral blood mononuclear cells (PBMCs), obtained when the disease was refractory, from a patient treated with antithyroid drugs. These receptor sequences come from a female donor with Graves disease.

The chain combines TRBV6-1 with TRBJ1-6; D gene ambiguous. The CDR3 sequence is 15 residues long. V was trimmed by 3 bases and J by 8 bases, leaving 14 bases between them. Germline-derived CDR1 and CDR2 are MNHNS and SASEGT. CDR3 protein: CASSEKQRPYSPLHF. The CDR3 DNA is TGTGCCAGCAGTGAGAAACAGAGGCCCTATTCACCCCTCCACTTT.

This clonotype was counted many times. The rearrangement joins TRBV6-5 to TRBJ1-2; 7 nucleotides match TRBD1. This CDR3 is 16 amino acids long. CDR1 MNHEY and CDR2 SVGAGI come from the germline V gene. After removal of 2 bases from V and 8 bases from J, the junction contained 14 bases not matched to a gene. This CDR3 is CASSYLPPDRAGGYTF. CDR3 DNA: TGTGCCAGCAGTTACCTCCCGCCTGACAGGGCTGGAGGCTACACCTTC.

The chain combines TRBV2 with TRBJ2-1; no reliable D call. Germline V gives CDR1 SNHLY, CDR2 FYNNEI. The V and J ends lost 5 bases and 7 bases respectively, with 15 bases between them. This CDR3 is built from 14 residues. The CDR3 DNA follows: TGTGCCAGCAGTCATCCCCGTCGAGGTAATGAGCAGTTCTTC. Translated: CASSHPRRGNEQFF.

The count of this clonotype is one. The CDR3 nucleotides are TGTGCCAGCAGCCGGACAGGAAGCGGCACTGAAGCTTTCTTT. Amino acids: CASSRTGSGTEAFF. The chain is built from TRBV12-3 or TRBV12-4 and TRBJ1-1, with TRBD1 matching 7 bases. This CDR3 spans 14 amino acids. J gave up 4 bases and V 6 bases, and 8 bases lay outside the gene matches.

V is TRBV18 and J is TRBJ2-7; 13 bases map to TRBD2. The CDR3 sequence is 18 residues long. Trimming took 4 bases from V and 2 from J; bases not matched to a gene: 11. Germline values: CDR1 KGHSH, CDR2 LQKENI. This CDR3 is CASSLAAFTSGRAYEQYF. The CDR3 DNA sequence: TGTGCCAGCTCACTCGCCGCCTTCACTAGCGGGAGGGCCTACGAGCAGTACTTC.

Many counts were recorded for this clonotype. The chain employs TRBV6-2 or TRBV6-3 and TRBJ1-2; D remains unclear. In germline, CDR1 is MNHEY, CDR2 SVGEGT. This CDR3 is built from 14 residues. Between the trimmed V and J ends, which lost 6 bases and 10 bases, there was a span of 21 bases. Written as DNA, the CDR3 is TGTGCCAGCAGCGCCGACGCAACGGTAGTTGACTACACCTTC. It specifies CASSADATVVDYTF.